This T cell receptor beta chain was documented in a study of radiation and T cells in renal cell carcinoma. Documented time point: blood 4 weeks post-SBRT, at nephrectomy. As for treatment: 15 Gy SBRT to primary tumor, nephrectomy 4 weeks later. Nephrectomy followed 15 Gy stereotactic body radiation by 4 weeks. After SBRT, blood was collected at 2 and 4 weeks, plus baseline. The assay was immunoSEQ multiplex PCR, and TCRdb's table has in-frame clones only and misses some. The data hold about 150,000 clones, with 70% to 90% observed a single time. The input for sequencing was blood, taken from a patient whose treatment included radiotherapy and nephrectomy. The TCR sequence derives from a woman between 45 and 65 years old with renal cell carcinoma.

The CDR3, as DNA: TGTGCCAGCTCACCACCGTACGGTACAAAGAATCAGCCCCAGCATTTT. Translating gives CASSPPYGTKNQPQHF. The chain couples TRBV18 to TRBJ1-5; D remains ambiguous. The CDR3 runs 16 residues. V was shortened by 0 bases and J by 4 bases, with 13 bases between the two germline ends. CDR1 and CDR2 from the germline V gene are KGHSH and LQKENI.